The 5 T cell receptor beta chains given below trace back to one sample, sequenced in a study of blood T cell repertoires in COVID-19. Libraries were prepared by immunoSEQ multiplex PCR; TCRdb keeps only in-frame clonotypes and omits some of them. Among some 220,000 clones listed, 85% were seen once. Sequencing was carried out using peripheral blood. These receptors were collected from a woman in her seventies with COVID-19, enrolled during active disease.

This sequence joins TRBV3-1 (or the pseudogene TRBV3-2) and TRBJ2-2; TRBD1 aligns across 10 bases. The CDR3 length is 15 residues. Germline CDR1 reads LGHDT; CDR2 reads YNNKEL (reference sequence). With V trimmed by 6 bases and J by 5 bases, 6 bases remained unmatched. The CDR3 DNA reads TGTGCCAGCAGGGGACAGGGGTGGGATACCGGGGAGCTGTTTTTT. Its protein is CASRGQGWDTGELFF.

The chain is built from TRBV9 and TRBJ1-3; 9 bases map to TRBD1. Germline V gives CDR1 SGDLS, CDR2 YYNGEE. CDR3 length: 15 amino acids. The ends lost 3 bases at V and 4 bases at J; junction bases unmatched: 5. CDR3 protein: CASSGQGGFGNTIYF. CDR3 nucleotide sequence: TGTGCCAGCAGCGGACAGGGGGGATTCGGAAACACCATATATTTT. Using reference TRBV9 and TRBJ1-3 for the parts outside the CDR3, the full variable domain is DSGVTQTPKHLITATGQRVTLRCSPRSGDLSVYWYQQSLDQGLQFLIQYYNGEERAKGNILERFSAQQFPDLHSELNLSSLELGDSALYFCASSGQGGFGNTIYFGEGSWLTVV.

This rearrangement joins TRBV9 to TRBJ2-7; 7 bases are a match to TRBD1. Germline CDR1 and CDR2: SGDLS and YYNGEE. The V gene end was trimmed by 3 bases and the J gene end by 2 bases; junction bases not matched to a gene: 8. The CDR3 contains 15 residues. This chain's CDR3 is CASSARGDSTYEQYF. Written as DNA, the CDR3 is TGTGCCAGCAGCGCAAGAGGGGACAGTACCTACGAGCAGTACTTC.

As DNA, the CDR3 is TGTGCCAGTAGGGACAGGGGAGGAGGAGACGAGCAGTACTTC. It encodes CASRDRGGGDEQYF. The V gene is TRBV19, the J gene TRBJ2-7, with 9 positions matching TRBD1. The V segment lost 6 bases and the J segment 5 bases; nucleotides outside the gene matches: 8. The CDR3 loop spans 14 amino acids. Germline assignment: CDR1 LNHDA and CDR2 SQIVND (reference sequence).

CDR3 DNA: TGTGCCAGTAGTCCCAGGGACAGCATCCTTTCTGGAAACACCATATATTTT. Its translation: CASSPRDSILSGNTIYF. This chain uses TRBV19 with TRBJ1-3; 7 bases map to TRBD1. Germline V lookup: CDR1 LNHDA, CDR2 SQIVND (reference sequence). The CDR3 covers 17 residues. Unmatched junction bases numbered 11, after V lost 5 bases and J lost 1 base.